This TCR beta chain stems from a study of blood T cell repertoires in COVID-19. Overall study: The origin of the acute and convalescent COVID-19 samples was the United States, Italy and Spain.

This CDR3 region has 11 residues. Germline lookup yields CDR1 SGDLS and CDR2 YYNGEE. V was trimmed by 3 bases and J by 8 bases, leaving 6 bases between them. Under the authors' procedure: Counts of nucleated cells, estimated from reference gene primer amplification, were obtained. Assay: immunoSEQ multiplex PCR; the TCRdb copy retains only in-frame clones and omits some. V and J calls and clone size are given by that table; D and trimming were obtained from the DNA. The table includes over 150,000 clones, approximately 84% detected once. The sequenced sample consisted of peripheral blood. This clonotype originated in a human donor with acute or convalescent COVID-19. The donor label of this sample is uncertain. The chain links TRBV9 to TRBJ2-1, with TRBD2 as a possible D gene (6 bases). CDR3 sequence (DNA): TGTGCCAGCAGCGGGGGGGATGAGCAGTTCTTC. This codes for CASSGGDEQFF.